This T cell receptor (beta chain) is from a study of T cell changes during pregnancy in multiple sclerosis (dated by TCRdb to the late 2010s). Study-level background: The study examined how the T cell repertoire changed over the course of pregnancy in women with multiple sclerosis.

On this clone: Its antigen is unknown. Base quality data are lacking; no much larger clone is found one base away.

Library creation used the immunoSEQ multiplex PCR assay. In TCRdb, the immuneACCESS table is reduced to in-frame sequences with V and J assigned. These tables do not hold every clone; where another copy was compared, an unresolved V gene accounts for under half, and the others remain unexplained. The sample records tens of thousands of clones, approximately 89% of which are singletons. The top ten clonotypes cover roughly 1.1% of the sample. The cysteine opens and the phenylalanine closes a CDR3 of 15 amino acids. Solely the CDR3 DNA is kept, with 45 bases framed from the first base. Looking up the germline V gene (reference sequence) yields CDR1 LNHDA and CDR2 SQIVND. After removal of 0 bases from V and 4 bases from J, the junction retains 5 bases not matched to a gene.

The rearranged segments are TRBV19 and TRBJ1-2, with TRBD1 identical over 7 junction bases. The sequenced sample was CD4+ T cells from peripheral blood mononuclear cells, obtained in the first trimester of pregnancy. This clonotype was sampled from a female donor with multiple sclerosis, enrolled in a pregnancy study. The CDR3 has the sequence CASSIEEGAIYGYTF. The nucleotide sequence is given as TGTGCCAGTAGTATAGAAGAGGGGGCCATCTATGGCTACACCTTC.